This TCR beta chain was captured in a study of glioma-infiltrating T cells after dendritic cell vaccination. In the study overall: Dendritic cells derived from monocytes and pulsed with autologous tumor lysate formed the vaccine. Patients received three intradermal dendritic cell vaccine injections at biweekly intervals.

This clone appeared a few times. Its antigen is unidentified. Repertoires were generated with immunoSEQ multiplex PCR, while TCRdb's copy carries only in-frame clones and drops some. The sample holds more than 55,000 clones, 85% to 90% seen once. As for time point: after dendritic cell vaccination, including at tumor progression/relapse. Fresh-frozen tumor tissue and more than two years of survival data were available for all. V lost 2 bases to trimming and J lost 11 bases; unmatched junction nucleotides: 5. CDR3 length equals 12 residues. Germline assignment: CDR1 SGHVS and CDR2 FNYEAQ. Study results and limitations: Higher pretreatment TIL content predicted longer progression-free time and survival.

This material consisted of blood, taken after dendritic cell vaccination. The chain couples TRBV7-6 to TRBJ1-1; the match to TRBD1 covers 7 bases. The TCR originated in a human donor with glioblastoma. The chain's CDR3 is CASSLTRGYAFF. The DNA of the CDR3 is TGTGCCAGCAGCTTAACCAGGGGGTATGCTTTCTTT.